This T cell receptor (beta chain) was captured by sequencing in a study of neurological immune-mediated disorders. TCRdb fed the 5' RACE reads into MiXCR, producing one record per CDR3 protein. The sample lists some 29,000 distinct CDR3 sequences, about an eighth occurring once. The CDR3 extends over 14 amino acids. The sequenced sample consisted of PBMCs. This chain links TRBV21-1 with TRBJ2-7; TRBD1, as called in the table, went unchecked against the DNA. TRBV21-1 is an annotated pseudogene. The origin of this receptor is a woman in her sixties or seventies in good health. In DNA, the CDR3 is TGTGCCAGCAGCAGGGCAGACCCCTATTACGAGCAGTACGTC. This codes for CASSRADPYYEQYV.